This is a list of T cell receptor beta chains from one sample in a study of T-cell memory formation after mild COVID-19. Using its own MiXCR run on the 5' RACE reads, TCRdb lists one record per CDR3 protein. The sample consists of roughly 350,000 distinct CDR3 sequences, approximately 29% of them appearing once. The specimen was PBMCs or a T cell subset sorted from them (not recorded which). The receptors derive from an adult woman who had mild COVID-19 (a few samples of this study predate the infection). Cell type and time point are not known. Each CDR3 is given without its conserved first and last residue. A D gene is named only where the DNA matches it firmly.

V	D	CDR3
TRBV7-9	-	ASSLVNQGRYEQY
TRBV7-6	TRBD2	ASSSSGRSYEQY
TRBV5-1	-	ASSLVLGGREQETQY
TRBV5-1	TRBD1	ASSYQGDTEAF
TRBV4-3	TRBD2	ASSPNLLAGAVELF
TRBV30	TRBD2	AWSPTSGGEQY
TRBV12-3/TRBV12-4	-	ASSPGAGALGTEAF
TRBV29-1	-	SVLGEGAKNIQY
TRBV9	-	ASSVGGTRHNEQF
TRBV6-2/TRBV6-3	-	ASSTLTGRSYEQY
TRBV6-2/TRBV6-3	TRBD1	ASSYSPGQENQPQH
TRBV12-3/TRBV12-4	-	ASRGQNPEAF
TRBV5-8	-	ASSPTGSSGNTIY
TRBV10-3	TRBD2	AISEPTSGIETQY
TRBV4-3	-	ASSQPRESGELF
TRBV7-6	-	ASSNLLEGYGYT
TRBV20-1	TRBD1	SASSPRQGGYSNQPQH
TRBV10-3	TRBD1	AISEDGQGLTGYT